A selection of T cell receptor beta chains follows, all from one sample in a study of resident and recirculating memory T cells in vitiligo. Sequencing used immunoSEQ multiplex PCR; TCRdb keeps in-frame clones, though not all of them. The repertoire holds 75,000 to 95,000 clones, with around 90% as singletons. Sequencing input: blood. These receptors were taken from a male donor with vitiligo. Both conserved end residues are part of each CDR3. D genes are given only for firm matches. Not all rows give a size; the values are once, few, many and, for expanded clones, a class.

J gene | V gene | D gene | clone size | CDR3 protein | CDR3 DNA
TRBJ1-1 | TRBV29-1 | . | . | CSTRTQRTKNTEAFF | TGCAGCACGCGGACACAGAGGACGAAGAACACTGAAGCTTTCTTT
TRBJ2-7 | TRBV5-1 | TRBD2 | . | CASSVTSGISEQYF | TGCGCCAGCAGCGTGACTAGCGGGATATCCGAGCAGTACTTC
TRBJ1-2 | TRBV7-6 | TRBD1 | . | CASSEQGGSNYGYTF | TGTGCCAGCAGCGAACAGGGGGGGTCTAACTATGGCTACACCTTC
TRBJ2-7 | TRBV27 | . | . | CASSHPRGERAYEQYF | TGTGCCAGCAGCCACCCCCGTGGGGAGAGGGCCTACGAGCAGTACTTC
TRBJ2-5 | TRBV29-1 | TRBD1 | . | CSVEILRGQRETQYF | TGCAGCGTTGAAATATTAAGGGGGCAACGAGAGACCCAGTACTTC
TRBJ1-1 | TRBV7-3 | . | . | CASSLSSGNTEAFF | TGTGCCAGCAGCTTAAGTTCCGGGAACACTGAAGCTTTCTTT
TRBJ2-7 | TRBV5-1 | . | . | CASSFALSSSYEQYF | TGCGCCAGCAGCTTTGCACTATCCAGCTCCTACGAGCAGTACTTC
TRBJ1-2 | TRBV5-5 | . | . | CASSLVVGANYGYTF | TGTGCCAGCAGCTTGGTGGTGGGGGCGAACTATGGCTACACCTTC
TRBJ1-1 | TRBV6-5 | . | . | CASGLGGLKRTEAFF | TGTGCCAGCGGGTTGGGAGGTTTAAAGAGGACTGAAGCTTTCTTT
TRBJ2-1 | TRBV5-4 | TRBD2 | few | CASSLGGSLADAGQFF | TGTGCCAGCAGCTTGGGAGGAAGCCTAGCGGACGCGGGGCAGTTCTTC
TRBJ2-7 | TRBV7-2 | TRBD2 | . | CASSPTSGRALDEQYF | TGTGCCAGCAGTCCAACTAGCGGGAGGGCCCTCGACGAGCAGTACTTC
TRBJ1-1 | TRBV6-4 | TRBD1 | . | CASSVGGGNTEAFF | TGTGCCAGCAGTGTAGGGGGCGGAAACACTGAAGCTTTCTTT
TRBJ1-1 | TRBV18 | TRBD1 | once | CASSSQGARTEAFF | TGTGCCAGCTCATCACAGGGGGCGCGGACTGAAGCTTTCTTT
TRBJ1-1 | TRBV9 | . | . | CASSLGGETEAFF | TGTGCCAGCAGCTTAGGGGGGGAGACTGAAGCTTTCTTT
TRBJ2-1 | TRBV9 | . | . | CASSVVGEDSYNEQFF | TGTGCCAGCAGCGTAGTCGGGGAGGACTCCTACAATGAGCAGTTCTTC
TRBJ2-5 | TRBV6-1 | TRBD2 | . | CASSELAGVIRETQYF | TGTGCCAGCAGTGAACTAGCGGGAGTGATAAGAGAGACCCAGTACTTC
TRBJ2-1 | TRBV9 | TRBD1 | . | CASSYRTGGSYNEQFF | TGTGCCAGCAGCTATCGGACAGGGGGTTCCTACAATGAGCAGTTCTTC
TRBJ2-1 | TRBV27 | TRBD2 | . | CASSRLGQRDFPSSYNEQFF | TGTGCCAGCAGCCGCCTCGGCCAGCGGGATTTCCCTAGCTCCTACAATGAGCAGTTCTTC
TRBJ1-1 | TRBV7-8 | . | . | CASSPGHQNTEAFF | TGTGCCAGCAGCCCGGGACACCAGAACACTGAAGCTTTCTTT
TRBJ2-4 | TRBV21-1 | . | . | CASSLKWGELAKNIQYF | TGTGCCAGCAGCCTCAAATGGGGGGAACTAGCCAAAAACATTCAGTACTTC
TRBJ1-1 | TRBV11-2 | . | . | CASSPTEAFF | TGTGCCAGCAGCCCTACTGAAGCTTTCTTT
TRBJ2-1 | TRBV15 | TRBD2 | . | CATTSGLAYNEQFF | TGTGCCACCACTTCGGGACTAGCGTACAATGAGCAGTTCTTC
TRBJ2-1 | TRBV5-6 | . | . | CASSLVARNEQFF | TGTGCCAGCAGCTTGGTGGCTCGTAATGAGCAGTTCTTC
TRBJ2-1 | TRBV28 | TRBD2 | once | CAITSGTAYNEQFF | TGTGCCATCACTAGCGGGACCGCCTACAATGAGCAGTTCTTC
TRBJ2-1 | TRBV28 | TRBD1 | . | CASSRTGTYNEQFF | TGTGCCAGCAGTCGGACAGGGACCTACAATGAGCAGTTCTTC
TRBJ2-7 | TRBV6-5 | TRBD1 | . | CASSYSPTGIYEQYF | TGTGCCAGCAGTTACTCGCCGACAGGGATCTACGAGCAGTACTTC
TRBJ2-7 | TRBV20-1 | . | . | CSASGTYEQYF | TGCAGTGCTAGCGGTACCTACGAGCAGTACTTC
TRBJ2-3 | TRBV4-1 | TRBD1 | once | CASSRDRFLTDTQYF | TGCGCCAGCAGCCGGGACAGGTTCCTCACAGATACGCAGTATTTT
TRBJ2-7 | TRBV5-1 | . | . | CASGSFRSDEQYF | TGCGCCAGCGGTTCGTTCCGGTCGGACGAGCAGTACTTC
TRBJ2-7 | TRBV28 | TRBD2 | . | CASSGLAGVRSNEQYF | TGTGCGTCCTCGGGACTAGCGGGAGTTCGGTCCAACGAGCAGTACTTC